The present entry profiles one T cell receptor (beta chain) with its context. The target antigen is unknown. The V gene's germline CDR1 is LNHNV and CDR2 YYDKDF (reference sequence). J gave up 4 bases and V 5 bases, and 7 bases lay outside the gene matches. The CDR3 is 15 residues long. Several immunoSEQ 96-well plates shared each subset's DNA, each plate a replicate. Template for every sorted-subset replicate PCR totaled about 0.2 ug DNA, 25,000 to 30,000 T cell genomes. The assay was immunoSEQ multiplex PCR, and TCRdb's table has in-frame clones only and misses some. The profile shows under 850,000 clones, about 92% of them singletons. This entry belongs to a study of shared clonotypes between healthy human individuals. The wider study: Donors had three CD4 naive, three CD4 memory, two CD8 naive and one CD8 memory plate apiece.

Study conclusions and caveats: Generally, naive subsets came out with larger estimated richness than memory subsets.

Only CD45RO-negative cells positively selected for CCR7 counted as naive CD8 cells, so terminally differentiated effector memory CD45RA+ cells were excluded. The chain joins TRBV15 to TRBJ2-7, with TRBD2 identical over 11 bases. The sequencing sample was made of naive CD8+ T cells sorted from blood. The sequence came from a man aged 25-40 years in good health. Written as DNA, the CDR3 is TGTGCCACCAGCCCGCTGACTAGCGGGAAGTACGAGCAGTACTTC. Its translation: CATSPLTSGKYEQYF.